The clone carrying this TCR beta chain showed up just a few times. As processed by the authors: It was from reference gene primer amplification that nucleated cell counts were estimated. Using immunoSEQ multiplex PCR, the repertoire was profiled, and TCRdb retains in-frame clones only, with some absent. V, J and clone size are taken as reported in that table, and D and trimming were inferred from the DNA itself. Of more than 70,000 clones in the sample, roughly 80% are singletons; the top ten hold approximately 33%. The data derive from a study of blood T cell repertoires in COVID-19. About the research overall: Italy, Spain and the United States were the sources of the convalescent and acute COVID-19 samples. Nucleic acid was either cDNA or gDNA, and it came from T cells, B-cell-depleted T cells, or PBMCs.

Trimming took off 5 bases at V and 2 bases at J, with 9 bases between the two ends. Germline CDR1 reads SGHTA; CDR2 reads FQGTGA. The CDR3 is 13 amino acids. The clonotype originates from a woman between 70 and 85 years old with acute or convalescent COVID-19. The rearrangement links TRBV7-3 to TRBJ1-1, with D tentatively TRBD1 (6 bases). Sequencing used peripheral blood. CDR3 in DNA: TGTGCCAGCAGCCAGGACAGAAACACTGAAGCTTTCTTT. Translation gives CASSQDRNTEAFF.